These T cell receptor beta chains were read from a single sample in a study of neurological immune-mediated disorders. TCRdb re-called the 5' RACE reads with MiXCR, one entry per CDR3 protein. The table has 40,000 or so distinct CDR3 sequences, roughly 7.3% seen once; the top ten hold around 4.5%. Sequenced material: PBMCs. The receptors stem from a woman in her thirties or forties in good health. CDR3s leave out the opening cysteine and the closing phenylalanine or tryptophan. Each record gives: J gene, clone size, V gene, CDR3 protein. Not all rows give a size; the values are once, few, many and, for expanded clones, a class.

TRBJ1-1,many,TRBV7-6,ASSVTGTEASLNTEAF
TRBJ1-6,NA,TRBV7-6,ASGVSAVPLH
TRBJ2-5,many,TRBV5-5,ASSAGLGVGEETQY
TRBJ2-3,many,TRBV6-5,ASSYPGFPRDGTDTQY
TRBJ1-1,many,TRBV27,ASSSLRGDTEAF
TRBJ2-7,many,TRBV20-1,SAGRGQGEEQY
TRBJ1-4,many,TRBV11-2,ASSSYRTYATNEKLF
TRBJ2-1,many,TRBV5-1,ASSLAGGQGYYNEQF
TRBJ2-1,medium-sized,TRBV24-1,ATSDRTSGYNEQF
TRBJ2-3,many,TRBV18,ASSGTTVTDTQY
TRBJ1-2,many,TRBV19,ASSPGQALYGYT
TRBJ1-1,many,TRBV9,ASSVLGSMNTEAF
TRBJ2-1,many,TRBV7-2,ATSLPSYNEQF
TRBJ2-7,many,TRBV4-2,ASSQEGVLSYEQY
TRBJ2-4,many,TRBV7-8,ASSLGQTLAKNIQY
TRBJ1-2,many,TRBV9,ASSSDGFDGYT
TRBJ2-7,many,TRBV6-5,ASRSDYWEQY
TRBJ1-3,many,TRBV28,ASSLLGYGISGNTIY
TRBJ2-5,many,TRBV5-1,ASSFGGTSGQETQY
TRBJ2-7,NA,TRBV20-1,SAFGQDDYEQY
TRBJ2-3,many,TRBV20-1,SASAPREY
TRBJ2-3,many,TRBV5-1,ASSASGRDPDTQY
TRBJ1-5,many,TRBV6-5,ASSRVIGNQPQH
TRBJ2-7,many,TRBV7-2,ASSLSGSGREQY
TRBJ2-7,many,TRBV18,ASSPGQVSYEQY
TRBJ2-1,NA,TRBV7-7,ASSSGYNEQF
TRBJ1-4,many,TRBV11-2,ASSPTSQGYNEKLF
TRBJ1-4,many,TRBV24-1,ATSDSSTTGVEKLF
TRBJ2-1,many,TRBV20-1,SAVDRGAEQF
TRBJ2-7,many,TRBV10-3,AISPGQGSNEQY
TRBJ2-5,many,TRBV2,ASSEGGGGPGETQY
TRBJ2-5,many,TRBV5-5,ASSTQGRETQY
TRBJ2-2,many,TRBV5-1,ASSRLAGVTGELF
TRBJ1-1,many,TRBV2,ASSGFNTEAF
TRBJ2-5,many,TRBV18,ASSPTREETQY
TRBJ1-1,many,TRBV5-1,ASSLMGGRTTEAF
TRBJ2-3,many,TRBV6-2/TRBV6-3,ASKDSGGTSRSQY
TRBJ2-1,many,TRBV20-1,SAARDTHSYNEQF
TRBJ2-2,many,TRBV28,ASSLLGAGELF
TRBJ1-1,many,TRBV12-3/TRBV12-4,ASSLGEYSEAF
TRBJ2-5,NA,TRBV2,ASNTDQETQY
TRBJ2-2,NA,TRBV11-2,ASREMDRRTGELF